These 30 T cell receptor beta chains were sequenced from one sample in a study. The assay was immunoSEQ multiplex PCR, and TCRdb's table has in-frame clones only and misses some. The table shows about 50,000 clones, with approximately 95% occurring only once. Specimen: PBMCs. These receptors were collected from a man between 40 and 49 years old with rheumatoid arthritis.

The chain joins TRBV6-2 or TRBV6-3 to TRBJ1-5, with D hard to call. CDR1 and CDR2 (germline): MNHEY, SVGEGT. This CDR3 comprises 17 residues. V was pared by 2 bases and J by 7 bases, with 21 bases between. CDR3: CASSYLLGDVERQPQHF. CDR3 nucleotides: TGTGCCAGCAGTTACCTATTGGGCGACGTCGAACGGCAGCCCCAGCATTTT.

This chain connects TRBV7-3 to TRBJ2-3, with D unresolved. CDR1 and CDR2 from the germline V gene are SGHTA and FQGTGA. V shed 1 base and J shed 3 bases, with 8 bases lying between them. The CDR3 has 14 amino acids. The CDR3 sequence is CASSLNKGTDTQYF. CDR3 DNA sequence: TGTGCCAGCAGCTTAAATAAGGGAACAGATACGCAGTATTTT.

V and J are TRBV10-3 and TRBJ1-1; D not resolved. There are 13 residues in the CDR3. Trimming cost V 6 bases and J 5 bases, with 13 bases left between them. From germline, CDR1 is ENHRY and CDR2 SYGVKD. In DNA, the CDR3 is TGTGCCATCAGGTTCGGGAGAGGAACTGAAGCTTTCTTT. It specifies CAIRFGRGTEAFF.

The gene calls are TRBV7-3 and TRBJ2-7, with 10 bases lining up with TRBD1. V gave up 5 bases and J gave up 0 bases; unmatched junction bases: 4. This CDR3 spans 15 amino acids. Germline V gene sequence: CDR1 SGHTA, CDR2 FQGTGA. As DNA, the CDR3 is TGTGCCAGCAGCCGTGGGACAGGGGACTCCTACGAGCAGTACTTC. Protein product: CASSRGTGDSYEQYF. Looking up the rest from reference TRBV7-3 and TRBJ2-7 gives the full variable domain: GAGVSQTPSNKVTEKGKYVELRCDPISGHTALYWYRQSLGQGPEFLIYFQGTGAADDSGLPNDRFFAVRPEGSVSTLKIQRTERGDSAVYLCASSRGTGDSYEQYFGPGTRLTVT.

The V call is TRBV9, the J call TRBJ2-7, with D unresolved. Germline CDR1 reads SGDLS; CDR2 reads YYNGEE. V lost 4 bases and J 3 bases, leaving 20 bases between the germline ends. The CDR3 runs 16 residues. The CDR3 protein is CASSPGDSGKGYEQYF. CDR3 in DNA: TGTGCCAGCAGCCCCGGAGACTCTGGAAAAGGCTACGAGCAGTACTTC.

J is TRBJ2-3 and V is TRBV19; 14 bases map to TRBD2. This CDR3 has 19 amino acids. V lost 7 bases, J lost 3 bases, and 15 bases stayed unmatched. Germline lookup yields CDR1 LNHDA and CDR2 SQIVND (reference sequence). The CDR3 bases are TGTGCCAGTAAAGCGGGACTAGCGGGAGACCTCTCGGAAACAGATACGCAGTATTTT. Residues: CASKAGLAGDLSETDTQYF. The full variable domain, its missing parts supplied by reference TRBV19 and TRBJ2-3, is DGGITQSPKYLFRKEGQNVTLSCEQNLNHDAMYWYRQDPGQGLRLIYYSQIVNDFQKGDIAEGYSVSREKKESFPLTVTSAQKNPTAFYLCASKAGLAGDLSETDTQYFGPGTRLTVL.

This rearrangement joins TRBV27 to TRBJ2-5; 9 nucleotides align to TRBD2. Germline lookup yields CDR1 MNHEY and CDR2 SMNVEV (reference sequence). The CDR3 sequence is 17 residues long. The junction had 9 bases not matched to a gene; V was cut back by 2 bases and J by 2 bases. The CDR3 coding sequence is TGTGCCAGCAGTTTAAGGTTGGCGGGGGGGCCGCAAGAGACCCAGTACTTC. Translation: CASSLRLAGGPQETQYF.

This sequence joins TRBV4-1 and TRBJ1-2; D gene uncertain. Trimming took 1 base from V and 8 from J, leaving 14 bases between them. This CDR3 region has 14 residues. Germline V gene lookup returns CDR1 MGHRA and CDR2 YSYEKL. CDR3 protein: CASSQAAERRGYTF. As DNA, the CDR3 is TGCGCCAGCAGCCAAGCAGCAGAGCGTCGCGGCTACACCTTC.

This sequence joins TRBV29-1 and TRBJ1-2; 8 nucleotides line up with TRBD1. The CDR3 runs to 13 residues. V gave up 2 bases and J gave up 4 bases; unmatched junction bases: 3. Germline CDR1 is SQVTM and CDR2 is ANQGSEA. CDR3 loop: CSVERQGTYGYTF. DNA of the CDR3: TGCAGCGTTGAAAGACAGGGGACCTATGGCTACACCTTC.

The chain has TRBV7-6 and TRBJ2-1, with D hard to call. The CDR3 has 14 residues. The germline V and J ends were trimmed by 5 bases and 7 bases, with 15 bases remaining between them. Germline loops: CDR1 SGHVS, CDR2 FNYEAQ. CDR3: CASSRPGSPNEQFF. In DNA form, the CDR3 reads TGTGCCAGCAGCCGGCCAGGCAGCCCAAATGAGCAGTTCTTC.

CDR3 DNA: TGCGCCAGCAGTACTAGCGGGAGGAGTAATGAGCAGTTCTTC. Encoded protein: CASSTSGRSNEQFF. This sequence joins TRBV10-2 and TRBJ2-1, with TRBD2 matching over 12 bases. Looked up from germline, CDR1 is WSHSY and CDR2 is SAAADI. The ends lost 5 bases at V and 7 bases at J; junction bases unmatched: 3. This CDR3 is built from 14 residues.

V and J are TRBV27 and TRBJ2-7; 9 bases match TRBD1. With V trimmed by 5 bases and J by 3 bases, 8 bases remained unmatched. The CDR3 loop spans 15 amino acids. Germline V gene lookup returns CDR1 MNHEY and CDR2 SMNVEV (reference sequence). The CDR3 nucleotides are TGTGCCAGCAGTCTGGGACAGGGTGACCTCTACGAGCAGTACTTC. It encodes CASSLGQGDLYEQYF.

This chain joins TRBV5-1 and TRBJ2-7; D gene unclear. There are 12 residues in the CDR3. CDR1 and CDR2 (germline): SGHRS, YFSETQ. Trimming cost V 0 bases and J 4 bases, with 5 bases left between them. In DNA form, the CDR3 reads TGCGCCAGCAGCTTGGAAGGATACGAGCAGTACTTC. Its protein product is CASSLEGYEQYF.

The chain employs TRBV5-8 and TRBJ1-5, with 8 bases fitting TRBD1. Germline trimming cut 6 bases from V and 4 bases from J; bases unmatched to any gene: 6. Germline values: CDR1 SGHTS, CDR2 YDEGEE. The CDR3 covers 14 residues. Here the CDR3 DNA reads TGTGCCAGCAATCACGGACAGGGAAATCAGCCCCAGCATTTT. Encoded protein: CASNHGQGNQPQHF.

This chain connects TRBV27 to TRBJ1-1, with D hard to call. V lost 3 bases and J 4 bases, leaving 9 bases between the germline ends. Germline CDR1 and CDR2: MNHEY and SMNVEV (reference sequence). CDR3 length: 13 residues. The DNA of the CDR3 is TGTGCCAGCAGTTTCCCCCCGGGCACTGAAGCTTTCTTT. This translates into CASSFPPGTEAFF.

V is TRBV25-1 and J is TRBJ1-2, with 8 bases matching TRBD1. Looked up from germline, CDR1 is MGHDK and CDR2 is SYGVNS. V trimming: 4 bases; J trimming: 4 bases; junction bases outside the gene matches: 2. There are 13 residues in the CDR3. The CDR3 coding sequence is TGTGCCAGCAGTGCGGACAGGGCCTATGGCTACACCTTC. Translating gives CASSADRAYGYTF.

The rearrangement links TRBV9 to TRBJ2-2; the match to TRBD2 covers 15 bases. This CDR3 comprises 17 residues. The trim removed 4 bases at V and 7 bases at J, leaving 8 bases unmatched. Looked up from germline, CDR1 is SGDLS and CDR2 is YYNGEE. Written as DNA, the CDR3 is TGTGCCAGCAGCCCCCGGACTAGCGGGGGGGCCGTCGGGGAGCTGTTTTTT. Translating it yields CASSPRTSGGAVGELFF.

V usage is TRBV28 and J usage is TRBJ2-3, with D unresolved. The CDR3 runs 13 residues. V was trimmed by 8 bases and J by 0 bases, leaving 9 bases between them. Germline V gene lookup returns CDR1 MDHEN and CDR2 SYDVKM. CDR3 region: CASGTVSTDTQYF. As DNA, the CDR3 is TGTGCCAGCGGAACGGTTAGCACAGATACGCAGTATTTT.

CDR3 nucleotides: TGTGCCACCATCACGGAAACAGCCACTGAAGCTTTCTTT. Translation: CATITETATEAFF. The V and J genes are TRBV28 and TRBJ1-1, with D hard to call. The V and J ends lost 10 bases and 4 bases respectively, with 16 bases between them. In germline, CDR1 is MDHEN, CDR2 SYDVKM. This CDR3 comprises 13 residues. Based on the CDR3 plus reference TRBV28 and TRBJ1-1, the full variable domain is DVKVTQSSRYLVKRTGEKVFLECVQDMDHENMFWYRQDPGLGLRLIYFSYDVKMKEKGDIPEGYSVSREKKERFSLILESASTNQTSMYLCATITETATEAFFGQGTRLTVV.

V is TRBV4-3 and J is TRBJ2-3, with 8 bases matching TRBD2. Looked up from germline, CDR1 is LGHNA and CDR2 is YSLEER. Trimming at V came to 0 bases and at J to 4 bases, leaving 3 bases not matched to a gene. There are 15 residues in the CDR3. For the CDR3, the DNA is TGCGCCAGCAGCCAAGACCAACTAGCGGCAGATACGCAGTATTTT. This gives the protein CASSQDQLAADTQYF.

This clone was seen just once. The chain employs TRBV30 and TRBJ2-7; 10 nucleotides match TRBD2. This CDR3 is built from 15 residues. J was trimmed by 3 bases and V by 1 base; bases with no gene match: 6. Germline lookup yields CDR1 GTSNPN and CDR2 SVGIG (reference sequence). This CDR3 reads CAWSAAGGVHYEQYF. The CDR3 nucleotides read TGTGCCTGGAGTGCAGCGGGAGGGGTTCACTACGAGCAGTACTTC.

This clone was seen only once. The chain uses TRBV24-1 and TRBJ2-3; tentatively, D is TRBD1 or TRBD2 (6 bases each). V was clipped by 2 bases and J by 2 bases, with 13 bases between them. The CDR3 extends over 16 amino acids. CDR1 and CDR2 from the germline V gene are KGHDR and SFDVKD. DNA of the CDR3: TGTGCCACCAGTGATTCCCAACGGGGGCTCACAGATACGCAGTATTTT. Protein product: CATSDSQRGLTDTQYF.

This chain connects TRBV11-2 to TRBJ1-3; D perhaps matches TRBD1 (5 bases). Germline assignment: CDR1 SGHAT and CDR2 FQNNGV. V lost 0 bases to trimming and J lost 2 bases, with 8 bases between them. This CDR3 contains 15 residues. The CDR3 nucleotides read TGTGCCAGCAGCTTAGACAGGGTGGCTGGAAACACCATATATTTT. Amino acids: CASSLDRVAGNTIYF. Filled out from reference TRBV11-2 and TRBJ1-3, the complete variable domain reads EAGVAQSPRYKIIEKRQSVAFWCNPISGHATLYWYQQILGQGPKLLIQFQNNGVVDDSQLPKDRFSAERLKGVDSTLKIQPAKLEDSAVYLCASSLDRVAGNTIYFGEGSWLTVV.

The rearrangement uses TRBV12-3 or TRBV12-4 and TRBJ1-5; possibly TRBD1 for D (5 bases). Trimming stripped 2 bases from V and 9 bases from J, with 11 bases between. The CDR3 runs 13 residues. In DNA, the CDR3 is TGTGCCAGCAGTTTATTTCCTACAGGGCCCCAGCATTTT. It translates to CASSLFPTGPQHF.

V usage is TRBV24-1 and J usage is TRBJ2-5; D not resolved. The germline V gene encodes CDR1 KGHDR and CDR2 SFDVKD. Between the trimmed V and J ends, which lost 2 bases and 1 base, there was a span of 10 bases. The CDR3 runs 15 residues. The CDR3 DNA sequence: TGTGCCACCAGTGATTCATCGGGCACCCAAGAGACCCAGTACTTC. Its translation is CATSDSSGTQETQYF.

This clone was counted a single time. The CDR3 here is CSANLRETQYF. In nucleotides, the CDR3 is TGCAGTGCTAATCTGCGGGAGACCCAGTACTTC. The V gene is TRBV20-1, the J gene TRBJ2-5; unclear D gene. The germline V gene encodes CDR1 DFQATT and CDR2 SNEGSKA (reference sequence). V gave up 4 bases and J gave up 5 bases, with 8 bases separating them. CDR3 size: 11 residues.

V usage is TRBV7-3 and J usage is TRBJ1-2; the D gene is possibly TRBD1 (5 bases). CDR1 is SGHTA, CDR2 FQGTGA, per germline. Deletions cut 5 bases from V and 7 bases from J, with 17 bases between. The CDR3 spans 14 residues. The CDR3 protein is CASSAGAEFFGYTF. CDR3 coding DNA: TGTGCCAGCAGCGCCGGGGCAGAGTTCTTTGGCTACACCTTC. Looking up the rest from reference TRBV7-3 and TRBJ1-2 gives the full variable domain: GAGVSQTPSNKVTEKGKYVELRCDPISGHTALYWYRQSLGQGPEFLIYFQGTGAADDSGLPNDRFFAVRPEGSVSTLKIQRTERGDSAVYLCASSAGAEFFGYTFGSGTRLTVV.

The V call is TRBV24-1, the J call TRBJ2-7, with D unclear. The ends were cut back, 4 bases at V and 5 bases at J, with 11 bases in the middle. Germline CDR1 and CDR2: KGHDR and SFDVKD. The CDR3 loop spans 13 amino acids. CDR3 residues: CATSEALTDEQYF. CDR3 DNA sequence: TGTGCCACCAGTGAAGCGCTAACGGACGAGCAGTACTTC.

This chain joins TRBV5-6 and TRBJ2-5, with unresolved D. This CDR3 is 13 amino acids long. CDR1 is SGHDT and CDR2 is YYEEEE in the germline V gene. Trimming removed 0 bases from V and 5 bases from J, with 8 bases in between. The CDR3 nucleotides are TGTGCCAGCAGCTTGGGGTTGGGGGAGACCCAGTACTTC. It yields the protein CASSLGLGETQYF.

The chain links TRBV30 to TRBJ1-6; possible D gene TRBD1, 6 bases. The CDR3 extends over 13 amino acids. The V and J ends lost 4 bases and 7 bases respectively, with 11 bases between them. CDR1 is GTSNPN, CDR2 SVGIG, per germline (reference sequence). The CDR3 sequence is CAWTDSGNSPLHF. In DNA, the CDR3 is TGTGCCTGGACGGACAGTGGGAATTCACCCCTCCACTTT.